The source of this T cell receptor beta chain is a study of cytomegalovirus exposure and HLA in healthy donors. PCR employed 60 Vbeta and 13 Jbeta primers. Some clones are missing from TCRdb's copy, which holds only in-frame ones; the method was immunoSEQ multiplex PCR. The data show 110,000 or so clones, with over 12% seen just once and about 0.8% held by the top ten. Germline V gene sequence: CDR1 SGHTS, CDR2 YDEGEE. Trimming removed 4 bases from V and 3 bases from J; junction bases left unmatched: 2. This CDR3 spans 14 amino acids. Details on this clone: Its antigen is not known.

Study-level results: Previous analysis showed most TCR beta V segments were productive about 87% or about 30% of the time.

The receptor was isolated from a female donor in good health and CMV-seronegative. The sample was PBMCs. The genes are TRBV5-8 and TRBJ2-1, with 9 bases lining up with TRBD2. The chain's CDR3 is CASSVTSGYNEQFF. The CDR3 DNA reads TGTGCCAGCAGCGTGACTAGCGGCTACAATGAGCAGTTCTTC.